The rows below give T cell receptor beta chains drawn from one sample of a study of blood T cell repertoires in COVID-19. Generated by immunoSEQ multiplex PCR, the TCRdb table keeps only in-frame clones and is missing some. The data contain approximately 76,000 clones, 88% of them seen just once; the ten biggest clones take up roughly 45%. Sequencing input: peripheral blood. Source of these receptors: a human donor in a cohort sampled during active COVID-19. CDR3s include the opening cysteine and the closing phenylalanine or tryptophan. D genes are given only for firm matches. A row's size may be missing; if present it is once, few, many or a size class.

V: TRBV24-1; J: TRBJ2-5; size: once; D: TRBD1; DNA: TGTGCCACCAGTGATCGACCCGGGACAGGGGATAAAGAGACCCAGTACTTC; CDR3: CATSDRPGTGDKETQYF
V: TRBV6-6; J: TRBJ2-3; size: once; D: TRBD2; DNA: TGTGCCAGCAGTTTCCCAGCGGGAGGGGCAGATACGCAGTATTTT; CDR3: CASSFPAGGADTQYF
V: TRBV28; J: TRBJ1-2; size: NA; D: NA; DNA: TGTGCCAGCAGATCCACCGAGGTATATGGCTACACCTTC; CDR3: CASRSTEVYGYTF
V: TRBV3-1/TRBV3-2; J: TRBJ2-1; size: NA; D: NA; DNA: TGTGCCAGCACCCGTTATGAGCAGTTCTTC; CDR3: CASTRYEQFF
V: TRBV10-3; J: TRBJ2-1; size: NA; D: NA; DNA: TGTGCCATCAGTTCAGTGAATGAGCAGTTCTTC; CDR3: CAISSVNEQFF
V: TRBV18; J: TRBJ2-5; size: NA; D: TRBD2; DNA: TGTGCCAGCCTGAGCGGACTAGCGGGGAAAGAGACCCAGTACTTC; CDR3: CASLSGLAGKETQYF
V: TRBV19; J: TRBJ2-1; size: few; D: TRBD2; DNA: TGTGCCAGTAGTATAGAGCTAGCGGGGTTCTATGAGCAGTTCTTC; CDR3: CASSIELAGFYEQFF
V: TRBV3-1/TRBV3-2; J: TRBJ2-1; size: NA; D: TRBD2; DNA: TGTGCCAGCAGCGCGGGACTAGCGGCCTACAATGAGCAGTTCTTC; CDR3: CASSAGLAAYNEQFF
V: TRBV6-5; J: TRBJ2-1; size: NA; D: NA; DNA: TGTGCCAGCAAGCCGAGCTCCTACAATGAGCAGTTCTTC; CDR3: CASKPSSYNEQFF
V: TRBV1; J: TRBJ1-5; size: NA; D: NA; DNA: TGCACCAGCAGCCAAGGGGGACAAGAATATAGCAATCAGCCCCAGCATTTT; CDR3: CTSSQGGQEYSNQPQHF